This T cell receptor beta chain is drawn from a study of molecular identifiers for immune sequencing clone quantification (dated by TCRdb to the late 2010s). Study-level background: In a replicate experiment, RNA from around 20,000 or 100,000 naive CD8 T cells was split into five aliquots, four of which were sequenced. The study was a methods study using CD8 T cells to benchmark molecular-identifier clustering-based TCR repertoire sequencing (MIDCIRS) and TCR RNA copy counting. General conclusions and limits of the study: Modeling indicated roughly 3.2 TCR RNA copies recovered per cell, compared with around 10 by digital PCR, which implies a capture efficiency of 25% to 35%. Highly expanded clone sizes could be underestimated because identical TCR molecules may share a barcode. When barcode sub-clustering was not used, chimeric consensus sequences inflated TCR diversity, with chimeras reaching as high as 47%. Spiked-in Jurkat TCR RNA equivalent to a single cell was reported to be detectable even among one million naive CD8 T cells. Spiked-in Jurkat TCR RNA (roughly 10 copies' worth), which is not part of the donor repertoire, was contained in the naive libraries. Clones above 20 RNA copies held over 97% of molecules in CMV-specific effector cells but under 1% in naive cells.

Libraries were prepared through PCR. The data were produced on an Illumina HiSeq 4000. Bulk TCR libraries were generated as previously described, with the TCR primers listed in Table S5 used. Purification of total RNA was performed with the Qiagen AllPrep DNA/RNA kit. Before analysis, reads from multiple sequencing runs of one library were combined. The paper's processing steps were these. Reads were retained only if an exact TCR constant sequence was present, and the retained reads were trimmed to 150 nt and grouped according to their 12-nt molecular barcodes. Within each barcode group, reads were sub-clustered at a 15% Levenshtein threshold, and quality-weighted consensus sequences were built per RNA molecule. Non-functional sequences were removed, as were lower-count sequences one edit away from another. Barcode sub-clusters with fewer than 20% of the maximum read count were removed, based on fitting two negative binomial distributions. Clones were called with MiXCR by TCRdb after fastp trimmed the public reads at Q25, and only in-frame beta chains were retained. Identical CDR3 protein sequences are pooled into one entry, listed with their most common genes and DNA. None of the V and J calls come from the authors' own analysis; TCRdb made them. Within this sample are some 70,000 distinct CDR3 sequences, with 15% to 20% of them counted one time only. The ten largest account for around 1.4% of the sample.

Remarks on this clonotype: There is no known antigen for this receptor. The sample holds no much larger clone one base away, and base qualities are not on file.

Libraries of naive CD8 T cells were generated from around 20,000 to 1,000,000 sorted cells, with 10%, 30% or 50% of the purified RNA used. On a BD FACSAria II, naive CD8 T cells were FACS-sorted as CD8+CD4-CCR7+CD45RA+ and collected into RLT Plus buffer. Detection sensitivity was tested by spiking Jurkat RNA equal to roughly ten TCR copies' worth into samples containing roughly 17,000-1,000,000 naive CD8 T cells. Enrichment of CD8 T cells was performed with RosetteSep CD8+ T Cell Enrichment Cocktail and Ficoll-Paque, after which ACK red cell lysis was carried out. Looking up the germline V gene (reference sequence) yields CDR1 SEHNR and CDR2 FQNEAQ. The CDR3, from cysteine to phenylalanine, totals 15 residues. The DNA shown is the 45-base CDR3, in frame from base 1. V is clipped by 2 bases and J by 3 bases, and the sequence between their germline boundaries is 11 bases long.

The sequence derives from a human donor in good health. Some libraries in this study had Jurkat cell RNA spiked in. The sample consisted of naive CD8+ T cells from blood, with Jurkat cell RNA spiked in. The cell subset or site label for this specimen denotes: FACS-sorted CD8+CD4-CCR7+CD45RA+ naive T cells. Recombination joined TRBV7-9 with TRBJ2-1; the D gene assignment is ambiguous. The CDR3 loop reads CASSLTLNGYNEQFF. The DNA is TGTGCCAGCAGCTTAACTCTTAACGGCTACAATGAGCAGTTCTTC.